This T cell receptor (beta chain) was obtained from a study of shared clonotypes between healthy human individuals. Researchers divided each subset's genomic DNA evenly across several immunoSEQ plates. Using immunoSEQ multiplex PCR, the repertoire was profiled, and TCRdb retains in-frame clones only, with some absent. The top ten clones hold over 1.5% of a sample with around 750,000 clones, around two thirds of them seen once. This clone appeared a single time. A much more abundant neighbour one base away suggests this may be a read error. At the DNA level, this CDR3 is encoded by other sequences in the same sample as well. Material: memory CD4+ T cells sorted from blood. Subset noted: CD45RA-negative fraction. The receptor was isolated from a woman aged 25-40 years in good health.

CDR3 nucleotides: TGTGCCAGCAGTACTAGCGGGAGCTCCTACAATGAGCAGTTCTTC. Residues: CASSTSGSSYNEQFF. The chain combines TRBV2 with TRBJ2-1; 11 bases line up with TRBD2. Germline V gene lookup returns CDR1 SNHLY and CDR2 FYNNEI. This CDR3 is built from 15 residues. With 5 bases clipped from V and 0 bases from J, the junction kept 0 bases outside the gene matches.